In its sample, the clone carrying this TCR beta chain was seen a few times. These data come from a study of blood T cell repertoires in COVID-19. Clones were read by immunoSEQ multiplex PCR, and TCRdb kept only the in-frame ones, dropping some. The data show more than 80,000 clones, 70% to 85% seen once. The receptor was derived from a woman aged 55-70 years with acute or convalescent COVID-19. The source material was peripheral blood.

This chain's CDR3 is CAWSVGGHNEAFF. DNA of the CDR3: TGTGCCTGGAGTGTCGGGGGGCATAATGAAGCTTTCTTT. The chain employs TRBV30 and TRBJ1-1, with TRBD1 as a possible D gene (6 bases). V was cut by 0 bases and J by 7 bases, with 12 bases left in between. The V gene's germline CDR1 is GTSNPN and CDR2 SVGIG (reference sequence). The CDR3 is 13 residues long. Combining the CDR3 with reference TRBV30 and TRBJ1-1 gives the whole variable domain SQTIHQWPATLVQPVGSPLSLECTVEGTSNPNLYWYRQAAGRGLQLLFYSVGIGQISSEVPQNLSASRPQDRQFILSSKKLLLSDSGFYLCAWSVGGHNEAFFGQGTRLTVV.